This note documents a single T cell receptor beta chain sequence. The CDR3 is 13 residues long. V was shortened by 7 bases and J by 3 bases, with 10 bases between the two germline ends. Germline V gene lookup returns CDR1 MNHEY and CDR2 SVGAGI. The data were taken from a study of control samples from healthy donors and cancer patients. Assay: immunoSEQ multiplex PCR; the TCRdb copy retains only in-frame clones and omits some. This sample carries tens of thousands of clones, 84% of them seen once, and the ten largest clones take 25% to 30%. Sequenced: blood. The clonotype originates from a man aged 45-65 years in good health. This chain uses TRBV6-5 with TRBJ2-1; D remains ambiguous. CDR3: CASTVVHYNEQFF. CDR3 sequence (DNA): TGTGCCAGCACCGTTGTGCACTACAATGAGCAGTTCTTC.